A selection of T cell receptor beta chains follows, all from one sample in a study of somatic mutations in cytotoxic T cells in rheumatoid arthritis. Here immunoSEQ multiplex PCR was the method, and the copy in TCRdb shows in-frame clones only, minus some. The sample yields some 40,000 clones, 84% seen once. The material sequenced was CD8+ T cells sorted from blood. The receptors here all came from a man between 40 and 49 years old in good health. CDR3s include the opening cysteine and the closing phenylalanine or tryptophan. A D gene is named only where the DNA matches it firmly. Part of the rows lack a size; the others show once, few, many or a class for expanded clones.

D gene	CDR3 length	J gene	clone size	V gene	CDR3 DNA	CDR3 protein
-	16	TRBJ1-3	-	TRBV6-6	TGTGCCAGCAGTTTAAGAGAGCAGGGCTCTGGAAACACCATATATTTT	CASSLREQGSGNTIYF
-	12	TRBJ2-1	-	TRBV27	TGTGCCAGCAAGGTCTCCTACAATGAGCAGTTCTTC	CASKVSYNEQFF
TRBD1	14	TRBJ1-4	-	TRBV19	TGTGCCAGTAGTCTGACAGGGAACGAAGAAAAACTGTTTTTT	CASSLTGNEEKLFF
TRBD1	14	TRBJ1-1	-	TRBV19	TGTGCCAGTAGTATCTCGACAGGGAGGACTGAAGCTTTCTTT	CASSISTGRTEAFF
-	13	TRBJ2-7	-	TRBV6-5	TGTGCCAGCAGTTATGATGGCGACTACGAGCAGTACTTC	CASSYDGDYEQYF
-	14	TRBJ1-5	few	TRBV11-1	TGTGCCAGCAGCGCCTCTGGGAACAATCAGCCCCAGCATTTT	CASSASGNNQPQHF
-	16	TRBJ2-3	-	TRBV6-1	TGTGCCAGCAGTGAAGGTCGAACCCTAAGCACAGATACGCAGTATTTT	CASSEGRTLSTDTQYF
-	15	TRBJ1-3	-	TRBV6-5	TGTGCCAGCAGTTCCCGAACAGATACTGGAAACACCATATATTTT	CASSSRTDTGNTIYF
-	13	TRBJ2-1	-	TRBV4-1	TGCGCCAGCAGCCAAGGGCCAAGGGGTGAGCAGTTCTTC	CASSQGPRGEQFF
TRBD2	16	TRBJ2-3	-	TRBV6-5	TGTGCCAGCAGTTACTCGCAAGCGGGAGGTACGGATACGCAGTATTTT	CASSYSQAGGTDTQYF
-	13	TRBJ2-5	-	TRBV29-1	TGCAGCGCCGAGCCGGCTAACCAAGAGACCCAGTACTTC	CSAEPANQETQYF
-	13	TRBJ2-5	-	TRBV15	TGTGCCACCAGCAGAGTCCGGTGGGAGACCCAGTACTTC	CATSRVRWETQYF
TRBD2	17	TRBJ2-7	-	TRBV5-1	TGCGCCAGCAGCTTCACACAGTTGACTAGCGGGAGCTACGAGCAGTACTTC	CASSFTQLTSGSYEQYF
-	15	TRBJ2-2	-	TRBV4-1	TGCGCCAGCAGCCAAGAGCCTCTTTCTTCCCGGGAGCTGTTTTTT	CASSQEPLSSRELFF